This T cell receptor (beta chain) came from a study of T cells in tuberculosis. Profiled with immunoSEQ multiplex PCR; TCRdb holds only in-frame clones, not every one. Of some 22,000 clones listed, around 97% are singletons. Findings of the study overall: Smaller alpha distances in active tuberculosis partly reflected shorter CDR3-alpha lengths.

Latent tuberculosis screening used tuberculin skin test and IGRA at entry. Each clinical donor contributed on average around 110,000 T cells from unsorted cryopreserved PBMC. A remark on this clone: The antigen is unknown.

The sample taken for sequencing was PBMCs. The clonotype was recovered from a donor between 10 and 35 years old with latent tuberculosis or without tuberculosis infection.

The CDR3 region is CSVEDSQRKTYNEQFF. CDR3 DNA: TGCAGCGTTGAAGACTCGCAAAGAAAAACTTACAATGAGCAGTTCTTC. V usage is TRBV29-1 and J usage is TRBJ2-1, with D unresolved. The V and J ends lost 0 bases and 4 bases respectively, with 16 bases between them. This CDR3 is 16 amino acids long. CDR1 is SQVTM, CDR2 ANQGSEA, per germline.